This T cell receptor (beta chain) was found in a study of T cell responses to AZD1222 COVID-19 vaccine. Study-wide results and caveats: Sampled repertoires all dated from after the peak T cell response. Seropositive AZD1222 recipients at baseline numbered only five or six.

TCRdb keeps only in-frame clones here, not all; method: immunoSEQ multiplex PCR. The top ten clones hold roughly a tenth of a sample with more than 150,000 clones, 92% of them seen once. Remarks on this clone: What it binds is not known.

The source was peripheral blood, collected on day 0 of AZD1222 vaccination. This receptor was taken from an adult in good health.

The CDR3 sequence: CASSQGGHTEAFF. The CDR3 DNA sequence: TGTGCCAGCAGCCAAGGGGGGCACACTGAAGCTTTCTTT. This rearrangement joins TRBV16 to TRBJ1-1; D might be TRBD1 (6 bases). The V and J ends lost 2 bases and 3 bases respectively, with 7 bases between them. This CDR3 is 13 amino acids long. CDR1 KGHSY and CDR2 FQNENV come from the germline V gene.